Listed here is a single T cell receptor beta chain. The table lists this clonotype with a few counts. Its cognate antigen has yet to be identified. Base qualities were left out, and no much larger clone turns up one base away. To demonstrate the VDJtools post-analysis software, the study profiled TCR beta repertoires from the peripheral blood of under 15 young patients with multiple sclerosis. The multiple sclerosis patients were children and adolescents ranging in age from roughly 6 to 15 years. These data belong to a study of post-analysis software for immune sequencing data (dated by TCRdb to the mid-2010s). For the wider study: Disease courses on record covered relapsing-remitting, secondary progressive and progressive-relapsing multiple sclerosis, though some patients had no subtype annotation. Patient repertoires were compared against around twelve previously published healthy control repertoires from donors aged 6 to 25 years. A subset of samples was prepared in parallel using single-end sample barcoding, then pooled and co-amplified after Illumina adapter ligation.

The full study reports these points: Roughly 5 TRBV segments, including TRBV5-6, TRBV5-1 and TRBV20-1, were significantly more frequent in patients than controls. Compared with controls, multiple sclerosis patients had significantly lower normalized Chao1 diversity, a finding suggesting substantial peripheral T-cell clonal expansion. Direct clustering with F measure revealed strong co-clustering of samples prepared in the same batch, which led to a batch-effect correction. The control group was slightly older than the multiple sclerosis patient group.

Receptors were amplified or captured by PCR. TCRdb names Illumina HiSeq 2500 as the instrument used. To reduce PCR and sequencing biases, unique molecular identifiers were built into the TCR beta cDNA libraries. Every 1 to 10 million input T cells yielded roughly 500,000 cDNA molecules, meaning each molecule approximated one T cell. The patient libraries were prepared and sequenced with the same protocol used for the earlier healthy control dataset. Within a given batch, samples were prepared together, multiplexed and sequenced on the same HiSeq lane. As for the authors' bioinformatics: Raw barcoded reads were processed with MIGEC, and single-read molecular identifier groups were discarded before consensus assembly and CDR3 extraction. Clonotype tables were post-analysed with VDJtools, normalizing diversity by down-sampling all datasets to the smallest sample size. In repertoire overlap clustering, CDR3 amino acid sequences, but not nucleotide sequences, were matched to correct batch-related cross-sample contamination. The public reads were quality trimmed at Q25 with fastp and then assembled into clones with MiXCR by TCRdb, keeping productive beta chains. Every entry covers one CDR3 protein and lists the most common genes and DNA from its rows. The authors' filters were not applied to this entry. This sample comprises around 770,000 distinct CDR3 sequences, 46% of them detected only once. The top ten hold 4% to 5% of the sample.

The junction carries 24 bases between V and J, which are trimmed by 3 bases and 5 bases respectively. There are 18 amino acids in the CDR3, from cysteine to phenylalanine inclusive. Of the read, only the CDR3 DNA is kept; its 54 bases are in frame from base 1. CDR1 and CDR2, per the germline V gene (reference sequence), are LNHNV and YYDKDF. The TCR was taken from a girl under 18 with multiple sclerosis. The sample consisted of blood. Recombination connected TRBV15 to TRBJ2-3; the D gene is possibly TRBD2, with 7 bases matching. The CDR3 sequence is CATSRGGGREVQQDTQYF. The base sequence is TGTGCCACCAGCAGGGGAGGGGGGCGCGAGGTCCAACAAGATACGCAGTATTTT.